The clone carrying this T cell receptor beta chain was observed a single time. Clones were read by immunoSEQ multiplex PCR, and TCRdb kept only the in-frame ones, dropping some. The sample has roughly 120,000 clones, 80% to 95% seen once. These data come from a study of blood T cell repertoires in COVID-19. Sequencing was carried out using peripheral blood. The TCR was taken from a man aged 50-60 years with COVID-19, enrolled during active disease.

The CDR3 reads CASSHMDYPFAPYEQYV. The CDR3 nucleotides are TGCGCCAGCAGCCATATGGACTACCCATTTGCTCCCTACGAGCAGTACGTC. The chain joins TRBV4-1 to TRBJ2-7; D might be TRBD2 (6 bases). Germline CDR1 reads MGHRA; CDR2 reads YSYEKL. V dropped 3 bases and J dropped 2 bases, with 20 bases sitting between them. This CDR3 spans 17 amino acids.